This entry lists 14 T cell receptor beta chains sequenced from one sample in a study of molecular identifiers for immune sequencing clone quantification. MiXCR was run by TCRdb on the PCR reads, yielding one entry per CDR3 protein. The sample lists hundreds of thousands of distinct CDR3 sequences, around 25% occurring once. The material sequenced was naive CD8+ T cells from blood, with Jurkat cell RNA spiked in. Subset defined: FACS-sorted CD8+CD4-CCR7+CD45RA+ naive T cells. The receptors were sampled from a human donor in good health. Some libraries in this study had Jurkat cell RNA spiked in.

The table lists this clonotype with a few counts. This chain links TRBV6-2 or TRBV6-3 with TRBJ1-1; D gene uncertain. CDR1 and CDR2 (germline): MNHEY, SVGEGT. The CDR3 spans 12 residues. Trimming shortened V by 0 bases and J by 6 bases, and 5 bases separated the two germline ends. The CDR3 DNA reads as TGTGCCAGCAGTTACTCAGGCGCTGAAGCTTTCTTT. Translation: CASSYSGAEAFF.

This clonotype appeared many times. V is TRBV20-1 and J is TRBJ2-4; 9 bases are a match to TRBD2. CDR3 length equals 18 residues. Germline loops: CDR1 DFQATT, CDR2 SNEGSKA (reference sequence). The junction had 12 bases not matched to a gene; V was cut back by 3 bases and J by 0 bases. The CDR3, as DNA: TGCAGTGCTAGTTCGCCAGCGGGAGGTCCGCTAGCCAAAAACATTCAGTACTTC. It codes for CSASSPAGGPLAKNIQYF.

This clonotype was recorded at least ten times. The chain couples TRBV5-6 to TRBJ1-1, with 7 bases lining up with TRBD1. Germline V CDR1 and CDR2: SGHDT, YYEEEE. CDR3 length: 16 amino acids. V trimming: 3 bases; J trimming: 4 bases; junction bases outside the gene matches: 12. For the CDR3, the DNA is TGTGCCAGCAGCTCAGGGGGTTGGGGGCTGAGCACTGAAGCTTTCTTT. It translates to CASSSGGWGLSTEAFF.

Many counts were recorded for this clonotype. The chain carries TRBV6-6 and TRBJ2-7; 8 nucleotides line up with TRBD1. Germline V gives CDR1 MNHNY, CDR2 SVGAGI (reference sequence). V shed 7 bases and J 5 bases; nucleotides not matched to a gene: 16. The CDR3 runs to 16 residues. The CDR3 DNA reads TGTGCCAGCACCTCGCCACACACAGGGGGTCGTGACGAGCAGTACTTC. Translated, it gives CASTSPHTGGRDEQYF.

V and J are TRBV5-6 and TRBJ2-5; possibly TRBD1 or TRBD2 for D (5 bases each). The CDR3 extends over 11 amino acids. Germline V gives CDR1 SGHDT, CDR2 YYEEEE. Trimming shortened V by 3 bases and J by 6 bases, and 6 bases separated the two germline ends. The CDR3 DNA follows: TGTGCCAGCAGCTCGGGACAGACCCAGTACTTC. The encoded protein is CASSSGQTQYF.

This clonotype was detected many times. This sequence joins TRBV7-9 and TRBJ1-1; TRBD1 agrees at 9 bases. This CDR3 comprises 17 residues. The germline CDR1 and CDR2 sequences are SEHNR and FQNEAQ (reference sequence). The V segment lost 6 bases and the J segment 0 bases; nucleotides outside the gene matches: 11. The CDR3 loop is CASSLDRGKGLNTEAFF. DNA for the CDR3: TGTGCCAGCAGTTTGGACAGGGGTAAGGGGCTGAACACTGAAGCTTTCTTT.

A remark on this clonotype: Because the CDR3 is missing its conserved closing phenylalanine or tryptophan, this is likely a read error. The rearrangement uses TRBV7-9 and TRBJ2-7; D is ambiguous. Trimming took off 7 bases at V and 2 bases at J, with 15 bases between the two ends. The CDR3 is made up of 14 amino acids. Germline values: CDR1 SEHNR, CDR2 FQNEAQ (reference sequence). Here the CDR3 reads CASTPDFLAYEQYL. The DNA for the CDR3 is TGTGCCAGCACCCCAGATTTCTTAGCCTACGAGCAGTACCTC.

This clonotype was recorded many times. V is TRBV7-2 and J is TRBJ2-7; 14 bases agree with TRBD2. V lost 1 base and J lost 0; bases outside the gene matches: 5. Per germline, CDR1 SGHTA and CDR2 FQGNSA. This CDR3 has 18 amino acids. The CDR3: CASSLEGLAGVSSYEQYF. CDR3 nucleotide sequence: TGTGCCAGCAGCTTAGAGGGACTAGCGGGAGTGAGCTCCTACGAGCAGTACTTC.

This clonotype was seen repeatedly, ten times or more. V gene TRBV7-2 combines with J gene TRBJ2-3; 11 nucleotides align to TRBD2. Trimming at V came to 5 bases and at J to 5 bases, leaving 3 bases not matched to a gene. This CDR3 is 14 amino acids long. Germline lookup yields CDR1 SGHTA and CDR2 FQGNSA. Here the CDR3 DNA reads TGTGCCAGCAGCCTTACTAGCGGGAGAGATACGCAGTATTTT. It translates to CASSLTSGRDTQYF.

In regard to this clonotype: This may stem from a read error, because a much larger clone lies one nucleotide away. The chain carries TRBV5-3 and TRBJ2-7; 8 bases line up with TRBD1. TRBV5-3 is an open reading frame whose function is uncertain. The CDR3 totals 14 residues. CDR3 DNA: TGTGCCAGCAGCTTGGGACAGGAGCCCTACGAGCAGTACTTC. Amino acid sequence: CASSLGQEPYEQYF.

The rearrangement joins TRBV6-5 to TRBJ1-1, with D possibly matching TRBD1 (5 bases). This CDR3 has 15 residues. Germline V gene data show CDR1 as MNHEY and CDR2 as SVGAGI. Trimming removed 4 bases from V and 3 bases from J, with 15 bases in between. The CDR3 region has the DNA TGTGCCAGCAGTTCGCCGCAGGGTATGTACACTGAAGCTTTCTTT. This translates into CASSSPQGMYTEAFF.

Comments on this clonotype: This may be a read error: a much more frequent sequence differs by one nucleotide. This chain joins TRBV27 and TRBJ1-5; D gene uncertain. This CDR3 is 14 amino acids long. Deletions cut 5 bases from V and 6 bases from J, with 14 bases between. CDR1 is MNHEY, CDR2 SMNVEV, per germline (reference sequence). CDR3 in amino acids: CASSPYDGRQPQHF. The CDR3 DNA reads as TGTGCCAGCAGTCCCTATGACGGTCGTCAGCCCCAGCATTTT.

This clonotype was found a few times. The V call is TRBV13, the J call TRBJ1-6, with TRBD1 matching 7 bases. This CDR3 region has 14 residues. Germline V gene sequence: CDR1 PRHDT, CDR2 FYEKMQ (reference sequence). The ends lost 4 bases at V and 10 bases at J; junction bases unmatched: 7. CDR3 in DNA: TGTGCCAGCAGCTCCTCCGCAGGGGGGTCACCCCTCCACTTT. Translating it yields CASSSSAGGSPLHF.

This clonotype has ten or more counts. This chain joins TRBV7-2 and TRBJ2-4; D remains ambiguous. This CDR3 spans 16 amino acids. The germline V gene encodes CDR1 SGHTA and CDR2 FQGNSA. Trimming pared 4 bases from V and 2 bases from J, leaving 15 bases between. CDR3 in amino acids: CASSSGGRFSKNIQYF. In DNA form, the CDR3 reads TGTGCCAGCAGCTCTGGCGGCAGGTTCTCCAAAAACATTCAGTACTTC.